This TCR beta chain was sequenced during a study of blood T cell repertoires in COVID-19. Original data processing: Reference gene primers were amplified, and this amplification served to estimate nucleated cell counts. Profiling relied on immunoSEQ multiplex PCR, and the TCRdb table lists in-frame clones only, not all of them. V and J calls and clone size are copied from that table; D and trimming were computed from the DNA. The sample holds around 46,000 clones, about nine tenths seen once. The CDR3 sequence is 15 residues long. Germline CDR1 is SGHTA and CDR2 is FQGTGA. V shed 3 bases and J shed 0 bases, with 9 bases lying between them.

The sequence was obtained from a man in his sixties with active or convalescent COVID-19. The chain links TRBV7-3 to TRBJ2-1; maybe TRBD1 (5 bases). The sequencing sample was made of peripheral blood. The CDR3 reads CASSFDRSSYNEQFF. The CDR3 DNA is TGTGCCAGCAGCTTTGACAGAAGCTCCTACAATGAGCAGTTCTTC.